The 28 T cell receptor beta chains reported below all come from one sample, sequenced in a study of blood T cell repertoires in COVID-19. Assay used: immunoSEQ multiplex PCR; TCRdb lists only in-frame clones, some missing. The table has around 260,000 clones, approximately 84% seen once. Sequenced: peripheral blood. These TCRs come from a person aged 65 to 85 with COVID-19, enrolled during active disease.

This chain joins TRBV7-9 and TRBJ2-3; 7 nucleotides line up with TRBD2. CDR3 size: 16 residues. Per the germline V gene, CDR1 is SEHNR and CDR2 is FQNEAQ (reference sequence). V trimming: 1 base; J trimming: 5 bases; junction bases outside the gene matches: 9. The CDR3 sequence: CASSLVRGGVGDTQYF. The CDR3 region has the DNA TGTGCCAGCAGCTTAGTGCGGGGAGGGGTCGGAGATACGCAGTATTTT.

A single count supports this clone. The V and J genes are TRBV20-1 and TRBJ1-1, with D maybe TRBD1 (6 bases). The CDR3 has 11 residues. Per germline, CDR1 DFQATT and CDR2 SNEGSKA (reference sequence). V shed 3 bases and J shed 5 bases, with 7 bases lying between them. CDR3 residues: CSASGQTEAFF. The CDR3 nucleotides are TGCAGTGCTAGTGGACAGACTGAAGCTTTCTTT.

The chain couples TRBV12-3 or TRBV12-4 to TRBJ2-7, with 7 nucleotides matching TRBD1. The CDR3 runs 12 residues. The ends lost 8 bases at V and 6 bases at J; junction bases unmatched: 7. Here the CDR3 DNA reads TGTGCCAGCCGTGAACCAGGGGGCGAGCAGTACTTC. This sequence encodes CASREPGGEQYF.

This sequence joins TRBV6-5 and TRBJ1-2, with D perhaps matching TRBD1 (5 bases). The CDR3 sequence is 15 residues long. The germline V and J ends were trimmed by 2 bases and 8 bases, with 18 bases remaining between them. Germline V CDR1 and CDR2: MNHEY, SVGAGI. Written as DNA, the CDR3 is TGTGCCAGCAGTTACCGTCTGACGGGGGATCGGGGCTACACCTTC. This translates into CASSYRLTGDRGYTF.

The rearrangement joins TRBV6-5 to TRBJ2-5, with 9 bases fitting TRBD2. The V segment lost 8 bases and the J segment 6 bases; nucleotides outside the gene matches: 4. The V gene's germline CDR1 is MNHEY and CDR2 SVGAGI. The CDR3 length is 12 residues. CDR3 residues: CASGTSLKTQYF. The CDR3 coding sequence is TGTGCCAGCGGGACTAGCTTGAAGACCCAGTACTTC.

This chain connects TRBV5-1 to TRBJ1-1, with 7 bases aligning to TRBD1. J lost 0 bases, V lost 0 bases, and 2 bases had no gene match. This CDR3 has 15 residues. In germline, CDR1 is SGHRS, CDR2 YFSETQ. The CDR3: CASSLDRGVNTEAFF. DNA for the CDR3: TGCGCCAGCAGCTTGGACAGGGGAGTGAACACTGAAGCTTTCTTT. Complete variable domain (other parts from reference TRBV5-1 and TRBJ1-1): KAGVTQTPRYLIKTRGQQVTLSCSPISGHRSVSWYQQTPGQGLQFLFEYFSETQRNKGNFPGRFSGRQFSNSRSEMNVSTLELGDSALYLCASSLDRGVNTEAFFGQGTRLTVV.

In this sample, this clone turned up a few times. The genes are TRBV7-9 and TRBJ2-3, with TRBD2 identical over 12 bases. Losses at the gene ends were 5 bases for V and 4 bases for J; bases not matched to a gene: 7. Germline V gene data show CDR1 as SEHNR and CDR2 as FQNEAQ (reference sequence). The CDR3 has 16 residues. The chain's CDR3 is CASSKLAGGPADTQYF. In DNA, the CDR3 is TGTGCCAGCAGCAAGCTAGCGGGGGGGCCGGCAGATACGCAGTATTTT.

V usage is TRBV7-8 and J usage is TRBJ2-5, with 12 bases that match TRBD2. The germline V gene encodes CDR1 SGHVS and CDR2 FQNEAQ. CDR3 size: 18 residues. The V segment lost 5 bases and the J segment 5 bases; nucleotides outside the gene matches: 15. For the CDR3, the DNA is TGTGCCAGCAGCATAAGGACTAGCGGGGCTAGGCGGCAGGAGACCCAGTACTTC. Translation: CASSIRTSGARRQETQYF.

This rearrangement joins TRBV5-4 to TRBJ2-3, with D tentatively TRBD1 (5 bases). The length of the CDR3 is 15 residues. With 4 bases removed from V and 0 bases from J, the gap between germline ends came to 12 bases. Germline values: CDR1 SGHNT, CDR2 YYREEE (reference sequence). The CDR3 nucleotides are TGTGCCAGCAGCCAGGACACCCCTAGCACAGATACGCAGTATTTT. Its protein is CASSQDTPSTDTQYF.

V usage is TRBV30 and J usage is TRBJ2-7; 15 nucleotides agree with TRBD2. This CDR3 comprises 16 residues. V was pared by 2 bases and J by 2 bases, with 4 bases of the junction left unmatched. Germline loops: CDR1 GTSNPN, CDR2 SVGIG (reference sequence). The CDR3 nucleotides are TGTGCCTGGAGTAAGGGACTAGCGGGAGGTGCCTACGAGCAGTACTTC. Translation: CAWSKGLAGGAYEQYF.

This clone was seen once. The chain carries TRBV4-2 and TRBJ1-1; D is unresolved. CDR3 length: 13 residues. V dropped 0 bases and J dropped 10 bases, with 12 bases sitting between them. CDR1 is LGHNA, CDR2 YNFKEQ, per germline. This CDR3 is CASSQDEALGAFF. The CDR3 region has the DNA TGTGCCAGCAGCCAAGATGAGGCCTTGGGAGCTTTCTTT.

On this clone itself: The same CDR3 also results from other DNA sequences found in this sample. The CDR3 sequence is CASSLATSGSYEQYF. DNA of the CDR3: TGTGCCAGCAGCTTAGCGACTAGCGGTTCCTACGAGCAGTACTTC. The J gene is TRBJ2-7, the V gene TRBV7-2; 9 bases fit TRBD2. The J segment lost 1 base and the V segment lost 0 bases, leaving 1 base of the junction unmatched. Germline V lookup: CDR1 SGHTA, CDR2 FQGNSA. CDR3 length: 15 residues.

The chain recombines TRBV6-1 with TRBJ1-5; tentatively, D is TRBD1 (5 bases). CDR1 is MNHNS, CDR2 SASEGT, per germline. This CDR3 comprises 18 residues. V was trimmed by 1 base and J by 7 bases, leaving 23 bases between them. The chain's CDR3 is CASSEGVGGGAGRQPQHF. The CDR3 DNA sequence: TGTGCCAGCAGTGAAGGTGTCGGCGGGGGAGCGGGGAGGCAGCCCCAGCATTTT.

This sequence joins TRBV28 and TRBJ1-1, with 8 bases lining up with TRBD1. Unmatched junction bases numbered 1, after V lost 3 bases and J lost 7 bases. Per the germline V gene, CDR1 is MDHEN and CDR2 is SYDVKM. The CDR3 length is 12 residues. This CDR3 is CASSLGQVEAFF. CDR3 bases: TGTGCCAGCAGTTTGGGACAGGTTGAAGCTTTCTTT.

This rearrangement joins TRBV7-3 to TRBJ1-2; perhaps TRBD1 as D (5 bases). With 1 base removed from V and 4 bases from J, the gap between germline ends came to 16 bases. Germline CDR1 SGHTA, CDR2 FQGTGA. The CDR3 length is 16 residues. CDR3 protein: CASSLNGGELSYGYTF. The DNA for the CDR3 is TGTGCCAGCAGCTTAAATGGAGGGGAATTAAGCTATGGCTACACCTTC.

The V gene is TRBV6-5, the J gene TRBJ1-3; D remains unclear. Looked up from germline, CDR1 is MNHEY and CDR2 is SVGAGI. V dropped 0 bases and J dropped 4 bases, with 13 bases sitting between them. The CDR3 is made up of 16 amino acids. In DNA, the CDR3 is TGTGCCAGCAGTTACTCAGGCGGTACTAACGGAAACACCATATATTTT. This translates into CASSYSGGTNGNTIYF.

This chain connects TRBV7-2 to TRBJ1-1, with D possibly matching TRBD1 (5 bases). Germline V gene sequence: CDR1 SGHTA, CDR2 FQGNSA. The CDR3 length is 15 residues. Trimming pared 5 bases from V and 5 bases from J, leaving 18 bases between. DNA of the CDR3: TGTGCCAGCAGCCCAATGATCGTGGGGGGAACTGAAGCTTTCTTT. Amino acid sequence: CASSPMIVGGTEAFF.

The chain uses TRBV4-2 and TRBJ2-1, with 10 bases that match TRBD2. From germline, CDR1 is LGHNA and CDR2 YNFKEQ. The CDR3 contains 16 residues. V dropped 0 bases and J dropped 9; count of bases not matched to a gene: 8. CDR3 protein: CASSQERGLARGEQFF. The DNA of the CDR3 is TGTGCCAGCAGCCAAGAGAGGGGACTAGCGAGGGGTGAGCAGTTCTTC.

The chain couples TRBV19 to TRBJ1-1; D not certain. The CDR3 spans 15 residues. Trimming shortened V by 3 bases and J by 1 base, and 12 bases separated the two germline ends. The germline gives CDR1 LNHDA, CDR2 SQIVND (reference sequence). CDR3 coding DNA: TGTGCCAGTAGTATGAAACAGAGACGGAACACTGAAGCTTTCTTT. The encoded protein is CASSMKQRRNTEAFF.

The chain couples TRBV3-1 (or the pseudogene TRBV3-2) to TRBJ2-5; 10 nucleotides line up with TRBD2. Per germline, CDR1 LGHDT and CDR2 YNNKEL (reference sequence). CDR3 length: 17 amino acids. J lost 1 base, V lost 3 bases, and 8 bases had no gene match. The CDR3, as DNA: TGTGCCAGCAGCCAGGCCTTAGCGGGGGGATCCCAAGAGACCCAGTACTTC. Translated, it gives CASSQALAGGSQETQYF.

The CDR3 loop is CASSDRRSASSYEQYF. CDR3 DNA: TGCGCCAGCAGTGATCGGCGTAGCGCCTCCTCCTACGAGCAGTACTTC. The chain recombines TRBV10-2 with TRBJ2-7; possibly TRBD2 for D (5 bases). The V gene's germline CDR1 is WSHSY and CDR2 SAAADI. V shed 3 bases and J shed 0 bases, with 15 bases lying between them. The CDR3 sequence is 16 residues long.

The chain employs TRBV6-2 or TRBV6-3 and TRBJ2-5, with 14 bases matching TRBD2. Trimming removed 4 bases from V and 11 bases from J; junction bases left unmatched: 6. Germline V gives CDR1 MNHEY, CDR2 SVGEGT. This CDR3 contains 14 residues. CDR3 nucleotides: TGTGCCAGCAGTTCCGGGACTAGCGGGAGAAATCAGTACTTC. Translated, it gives CASSSGTSGRNQYF.

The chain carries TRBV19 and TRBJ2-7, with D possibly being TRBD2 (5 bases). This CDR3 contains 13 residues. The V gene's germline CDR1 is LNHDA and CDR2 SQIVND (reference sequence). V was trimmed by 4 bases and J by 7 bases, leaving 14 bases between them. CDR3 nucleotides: TGTGCCAGTAGTACTGGTCGCCCGGGGGAGCAGTACTTC. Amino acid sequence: CASSTGRPGEQYF.

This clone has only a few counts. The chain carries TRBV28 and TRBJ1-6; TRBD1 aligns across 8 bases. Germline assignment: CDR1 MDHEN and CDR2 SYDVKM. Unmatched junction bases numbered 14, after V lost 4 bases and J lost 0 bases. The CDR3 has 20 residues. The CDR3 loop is CASSSTGVLVTSSYNSPLHF. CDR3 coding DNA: TGTGCCAGCAGTTCGACAGGGGTTTTGGTCACCAGCTCCTATAATTCACCCCTCCACTTT.

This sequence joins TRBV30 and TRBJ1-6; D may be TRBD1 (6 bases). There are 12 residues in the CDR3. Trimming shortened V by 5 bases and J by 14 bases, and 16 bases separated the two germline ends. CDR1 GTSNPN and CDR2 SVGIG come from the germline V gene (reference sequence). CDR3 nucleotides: TGTGCCTGGGGGGGGACACCTGGGTCCCTCCACTTT. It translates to CAWGGTPGSLHF.

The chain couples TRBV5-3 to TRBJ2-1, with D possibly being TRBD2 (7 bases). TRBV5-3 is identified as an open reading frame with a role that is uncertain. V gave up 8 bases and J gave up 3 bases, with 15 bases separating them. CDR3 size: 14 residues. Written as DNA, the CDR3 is TGTGCCAGCTCCGAGGGGGGGCACTACAATGAGCAGTTCTTC. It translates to CASSEGGHYNEQFF.

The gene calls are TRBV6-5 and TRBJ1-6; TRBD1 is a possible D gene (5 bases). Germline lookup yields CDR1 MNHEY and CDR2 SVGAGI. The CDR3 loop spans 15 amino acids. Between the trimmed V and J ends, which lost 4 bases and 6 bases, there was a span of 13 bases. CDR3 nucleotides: TGTGCCAGCAGTTTAGTCCAGGGAACTAATTCACCCCTCCACTTT. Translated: CASSLVQGTNSPLHF.

CDR3 residues: CASSLAGGRVGEQYF. The CDR3 nucleotides are TGTGCCAGCAGCTTAGCTGGCGGGAGGGTTGGAGAGCAGTACTTC. V is TRBV11-2 and J is TRBJ2-7; TRBD2 aligns across 9 bases. The V and J ends lost 1 base and 7 bases, in that order; junction bases with no gene match: 8. Germline V gene sequence: CDR1 SGHAT, CDR2 FQNNGV. The CDR3 has 15 amino acids.